This T cell receptor (beta chain) was identified in a study of blood T cell repertoires in COVID-19. For the study at large: Sites across the United States, Italy and Spain contributed samples from acute and convalescent COVID-19. In each case, the material was cDNA or gDNA derived from T cells, B-cell-depleted T cells, or PBMCs.

Original data processing: Amplification of reference gene primers provided the estimated nucleated cell counts. Clones were sequenced by immunoSEQ multiplex PCR, and TCRdb holds only the in-frame ones, with some missing. V, J and clone size are taken as reported in that table, and D and trimming were inferred from the DNA itself. Here the sample spans roughly 190,000 clones, more than 70% being singletons. Germline CDR1 is MNHNS and CDR2 is SASEGT. The ends were cut back, 5 bases at V and 5 bases at J, with 12 bases in the middle. The CDR3 consists of 13 residues. V is TRBV6-1 and J is TRBJ2-5, with a weak D call TRBD1 (6 bases). The receptor was isolated from a man aged 45 to 65 with active or convalescent COVID-19. The sequencing input was peripheral blood. The CDR3 nucleotides read TGTGCCAGCAGTAACACAGGGATGGAGACCCAGTACTTC. Its translation: CASSNTGMETQYF.